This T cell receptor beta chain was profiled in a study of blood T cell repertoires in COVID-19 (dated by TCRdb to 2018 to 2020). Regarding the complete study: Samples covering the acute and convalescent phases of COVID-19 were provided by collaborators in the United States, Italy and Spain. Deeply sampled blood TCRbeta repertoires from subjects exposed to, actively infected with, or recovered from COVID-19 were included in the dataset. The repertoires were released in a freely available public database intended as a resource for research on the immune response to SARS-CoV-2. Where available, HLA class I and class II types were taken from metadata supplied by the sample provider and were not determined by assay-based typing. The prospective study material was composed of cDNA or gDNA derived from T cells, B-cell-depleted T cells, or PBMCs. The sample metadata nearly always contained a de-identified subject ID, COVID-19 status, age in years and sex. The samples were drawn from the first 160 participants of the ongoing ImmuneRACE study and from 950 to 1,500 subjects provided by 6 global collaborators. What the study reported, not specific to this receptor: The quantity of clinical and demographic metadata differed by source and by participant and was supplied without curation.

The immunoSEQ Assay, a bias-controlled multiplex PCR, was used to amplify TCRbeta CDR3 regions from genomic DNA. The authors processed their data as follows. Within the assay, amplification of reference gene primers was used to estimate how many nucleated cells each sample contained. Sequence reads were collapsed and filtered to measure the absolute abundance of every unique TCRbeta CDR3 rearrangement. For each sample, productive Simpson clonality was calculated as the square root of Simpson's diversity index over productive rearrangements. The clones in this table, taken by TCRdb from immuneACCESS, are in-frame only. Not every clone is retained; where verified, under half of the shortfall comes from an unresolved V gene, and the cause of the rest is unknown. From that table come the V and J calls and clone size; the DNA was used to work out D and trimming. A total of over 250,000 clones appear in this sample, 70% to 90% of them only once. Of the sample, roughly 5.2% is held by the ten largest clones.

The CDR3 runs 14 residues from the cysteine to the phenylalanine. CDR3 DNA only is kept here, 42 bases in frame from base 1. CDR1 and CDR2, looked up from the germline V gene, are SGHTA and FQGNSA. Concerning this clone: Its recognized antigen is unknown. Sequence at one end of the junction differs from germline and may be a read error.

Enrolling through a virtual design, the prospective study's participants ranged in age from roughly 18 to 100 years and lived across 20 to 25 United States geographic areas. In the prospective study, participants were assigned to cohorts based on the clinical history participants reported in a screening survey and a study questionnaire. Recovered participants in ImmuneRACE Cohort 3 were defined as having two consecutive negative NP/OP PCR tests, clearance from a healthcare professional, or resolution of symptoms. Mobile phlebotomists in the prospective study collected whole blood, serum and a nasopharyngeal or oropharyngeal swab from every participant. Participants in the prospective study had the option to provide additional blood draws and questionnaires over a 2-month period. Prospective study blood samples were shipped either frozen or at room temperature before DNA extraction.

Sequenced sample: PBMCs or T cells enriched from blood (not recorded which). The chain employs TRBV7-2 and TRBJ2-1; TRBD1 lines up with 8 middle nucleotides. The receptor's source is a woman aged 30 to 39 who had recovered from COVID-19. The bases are TGTGCCAGCAGCCTAGCCGACAGGGGTGGTGAGCAGTTCTTC. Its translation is CASSLADRGGEQFF.